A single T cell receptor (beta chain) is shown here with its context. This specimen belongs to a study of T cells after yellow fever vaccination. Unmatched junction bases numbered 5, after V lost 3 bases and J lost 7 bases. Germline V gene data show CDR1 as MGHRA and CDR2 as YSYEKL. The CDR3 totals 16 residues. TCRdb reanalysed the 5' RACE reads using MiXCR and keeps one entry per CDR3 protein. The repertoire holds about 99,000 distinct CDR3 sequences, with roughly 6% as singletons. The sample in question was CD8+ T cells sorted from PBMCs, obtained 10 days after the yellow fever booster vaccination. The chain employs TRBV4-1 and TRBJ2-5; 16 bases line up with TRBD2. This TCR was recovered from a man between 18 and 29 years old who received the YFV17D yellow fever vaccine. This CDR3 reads CASSHGTSGGVGTQYF. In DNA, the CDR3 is TGCGCCAGCAGCCATGGGACTAGCGGGGGGGTAGGGACCCAGTACTTC.